One sample yielded the 5 T cell receptor beta chains listed below, sequenced in a study of post-analysis software for immune sequencing data. Carried by the TCR beta cDNA libraries were unique molecular identifiers. TCRdb used MiXCR to reprocess the PCR reads, holding one entry per CDR3 protein. The data hold roughly 410,000 distinct CDR3 sequences, with less than 40% observed a single time. Antigens of these TCRs are unknown. Study observations and caveats: In patients, four to six TRBV segments were more frequent than in controls, with TRBV5-6, TRBV5-1 and TRBV20-1 among them.

The sequencing sample was made of blood. The source is a girl between 5 and 17 years old with multiple sclerosis.

This clonotype was detected only a few times. The J gene is TRBJ2-7, the V gene TRBV7-3; D could derive from TRBD1 or TRBD2 (6 bases each). Germline-derived CDR1 and CDR2 are SGHTA and FQGTGA. The germline V and J ends were trimmed by 2 bases and 5 bases, with 13 bases remaining between them. This CDR3 contains 14 residues. CDR3 bases: TGTGCCAGCAGCTTATCGGGGGCGAACCACGAGCAGTACTTC. It specifies CASSLSGANHEQYF.

The chain is built from TRBV20-1 and TRBJ2-6; 7 nucleotides agree with TRBD1. The CDR3 sequence is 19 residues long. CDR1 and CDR2 from the germline V gene are DFQATT and SNEGSKA (reference sequence). V was clipped by 6 bases and J by 2 bases; unmatched bases: 19. CDR3 sequence: CSARGDRYTVKTGANVLTF. CDR3 coding DNA: TGCAGTGCGCGAGGGGACAGATATACCGTGAAAACTGGGGCCAACGTCCTGACTTTC.

On this clonotype: One end of the junction varies from germline; a read error may be responsible. The chain links TRBV9 to TRBJ2-5; D assignment may be TRBD1 or TRBD2 (5 bases each). Per germline, CDR1 SGDLS and CDR2 YYNGEE. The CDR3 extends over 14 amino acids. This CDR3 reads CASSVRGRGETQYF. The DNA of the CDR3 is TGTGCCAGTAGCGTAAGGGGAAGGGGAGAGACCCAGTACTTC. Filled out from reference TRBV9 and TRBJ2-5, the complete variable domain reads DSGVTQTPKHLITATGQRVTLRCSPRSGDLSVYWYQQSLDQGLQFLIQYYNGEERAKGNILERFSAQQFPDLHSELNLSSLELGDSALYFCASSVRGRGETQYFGPGTRLLVL.

This clonotype was seen more than once but under ten times. The V call is TRBV29-1, the J call TRBJ1-1; 7 positions agree with TRBD1. V lost 4 bases and J lost 11; bases outside the gene matches: 7. There are 11 residues in the CDR3. CDR1 is SQVTM and CDR2 is ANQGSEA in the germline V gene. CDR3 nucleotide sequence: TGCAGCGTTGTCCGACAGGGCTGGGCTTTCTTT. Protein: CSVVRQGWAFF.

This clonotype turned up a few times. CDR3: CASSLSAGRKVYGYTF. Written as DNA, the CDR3 is TGTGCCAGCAGTTTATCCGCGGGACGGAAAGTCTATGGCTACACCTTC. The chain is built from TRBV27 and TRBJ1-2; the D gene is possibly TRBD1 (5 bases). In germline, CDR1 is MNHEY, CDR2 SMNVEV (reference sequence). Trimming took 0 bases from V and 4 from J, leaving 15 bases between them. The CDR3 has 16 residues.